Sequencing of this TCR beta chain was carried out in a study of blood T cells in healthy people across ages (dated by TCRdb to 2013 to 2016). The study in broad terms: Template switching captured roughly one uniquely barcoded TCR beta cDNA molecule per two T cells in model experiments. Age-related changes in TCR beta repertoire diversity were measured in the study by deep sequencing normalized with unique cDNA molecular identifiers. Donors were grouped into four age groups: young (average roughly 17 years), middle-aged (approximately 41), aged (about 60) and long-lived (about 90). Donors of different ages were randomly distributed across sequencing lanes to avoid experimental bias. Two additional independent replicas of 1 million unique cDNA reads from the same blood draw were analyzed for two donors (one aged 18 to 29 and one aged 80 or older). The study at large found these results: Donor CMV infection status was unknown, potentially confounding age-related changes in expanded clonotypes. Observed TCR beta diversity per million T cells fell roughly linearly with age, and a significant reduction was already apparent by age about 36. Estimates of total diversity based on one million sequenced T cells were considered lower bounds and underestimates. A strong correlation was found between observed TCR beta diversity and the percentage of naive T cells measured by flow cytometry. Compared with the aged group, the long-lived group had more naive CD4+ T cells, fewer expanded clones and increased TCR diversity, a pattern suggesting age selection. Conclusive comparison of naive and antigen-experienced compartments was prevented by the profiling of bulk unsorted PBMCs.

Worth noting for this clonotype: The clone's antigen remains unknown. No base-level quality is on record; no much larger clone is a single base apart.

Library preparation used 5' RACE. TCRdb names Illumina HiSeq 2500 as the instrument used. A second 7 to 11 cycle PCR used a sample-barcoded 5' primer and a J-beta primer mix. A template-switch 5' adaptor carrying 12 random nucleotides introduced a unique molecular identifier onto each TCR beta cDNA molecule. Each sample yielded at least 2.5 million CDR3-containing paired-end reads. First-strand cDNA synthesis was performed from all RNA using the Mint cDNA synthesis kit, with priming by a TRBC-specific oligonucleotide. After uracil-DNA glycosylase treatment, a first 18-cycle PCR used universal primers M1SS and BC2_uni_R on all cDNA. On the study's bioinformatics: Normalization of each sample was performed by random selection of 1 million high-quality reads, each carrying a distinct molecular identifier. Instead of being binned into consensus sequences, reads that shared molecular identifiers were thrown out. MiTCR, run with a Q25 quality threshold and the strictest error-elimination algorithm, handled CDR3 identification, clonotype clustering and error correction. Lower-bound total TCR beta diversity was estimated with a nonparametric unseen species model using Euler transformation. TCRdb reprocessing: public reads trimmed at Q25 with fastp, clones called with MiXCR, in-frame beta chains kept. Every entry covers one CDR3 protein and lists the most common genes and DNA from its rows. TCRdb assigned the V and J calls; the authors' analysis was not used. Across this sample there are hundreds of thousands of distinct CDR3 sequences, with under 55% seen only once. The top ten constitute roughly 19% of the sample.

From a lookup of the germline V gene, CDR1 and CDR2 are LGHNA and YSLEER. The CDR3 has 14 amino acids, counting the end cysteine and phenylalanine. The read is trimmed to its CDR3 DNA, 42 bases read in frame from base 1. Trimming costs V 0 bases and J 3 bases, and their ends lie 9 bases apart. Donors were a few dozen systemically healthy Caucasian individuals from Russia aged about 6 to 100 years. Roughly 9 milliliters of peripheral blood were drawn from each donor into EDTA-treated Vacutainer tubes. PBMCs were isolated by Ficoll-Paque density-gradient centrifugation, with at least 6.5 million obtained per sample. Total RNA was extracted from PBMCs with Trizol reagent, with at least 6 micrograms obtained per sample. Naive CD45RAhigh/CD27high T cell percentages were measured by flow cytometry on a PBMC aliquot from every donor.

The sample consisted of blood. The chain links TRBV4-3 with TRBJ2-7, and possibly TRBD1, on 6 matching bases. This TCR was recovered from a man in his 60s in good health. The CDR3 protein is CASSQDTGYYEQYF. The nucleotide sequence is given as TGCGCCAGCAGCCAAGATACAGGGTACTACGAGCAGTACTTC.